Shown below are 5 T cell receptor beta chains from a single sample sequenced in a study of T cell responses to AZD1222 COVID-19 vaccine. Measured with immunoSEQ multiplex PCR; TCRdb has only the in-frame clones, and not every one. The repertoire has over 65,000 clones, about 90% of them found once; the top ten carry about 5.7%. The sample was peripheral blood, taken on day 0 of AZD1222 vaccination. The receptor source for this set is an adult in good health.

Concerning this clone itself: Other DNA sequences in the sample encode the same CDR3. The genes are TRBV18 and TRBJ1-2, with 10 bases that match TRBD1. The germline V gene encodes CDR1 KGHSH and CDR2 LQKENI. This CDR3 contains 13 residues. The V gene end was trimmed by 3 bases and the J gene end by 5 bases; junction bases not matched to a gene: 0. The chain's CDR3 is CASSPDRGYGYTF. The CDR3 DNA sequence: TGTGCCAGCTCACCGGACAGGGGGTATGGCTACACCTTC.

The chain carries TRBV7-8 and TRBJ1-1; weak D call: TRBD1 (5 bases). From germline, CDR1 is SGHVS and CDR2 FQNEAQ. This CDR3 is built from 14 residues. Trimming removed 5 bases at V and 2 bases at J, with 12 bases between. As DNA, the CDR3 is TGTGCCAGCAGCAGGGGACCCGGTAACACTGAAGCTTTCTTT. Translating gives CASSRGPGNTEAFF.

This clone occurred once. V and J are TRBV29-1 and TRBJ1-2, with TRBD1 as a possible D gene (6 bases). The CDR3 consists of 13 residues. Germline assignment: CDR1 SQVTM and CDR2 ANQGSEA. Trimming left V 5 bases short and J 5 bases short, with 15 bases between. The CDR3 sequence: CSVFSGTRYGYTF. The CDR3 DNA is TGCAGCGTTTTTTCCGGGACACGGTATGGCTACACCTTC.

The CDR3 DNA follows: TGTGCCAGCAGCCAAAGAGGGTTGGGAAACACTGAAGCTTTCTTT. It encodes CASSQRGLGNTEAFF. The V call is TRBV3-1 (or the pseudogene TRBV3-2), the J call TRBJ1-1; D unclear. The CDR3 is 15 residues long. Germline V lookup: CDR1 LGHDT, CDR2 YNNKEL (reference sequence). V was trimmed by 2 bases and J by 2 bases, leaving 12 bases between them.

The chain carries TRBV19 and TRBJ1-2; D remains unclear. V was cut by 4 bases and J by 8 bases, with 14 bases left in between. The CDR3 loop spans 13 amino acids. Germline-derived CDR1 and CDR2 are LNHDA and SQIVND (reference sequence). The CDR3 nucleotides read TGTGCCAGTAGTACGGGAGGTCTGAAGGGCTACACCTTC. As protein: CASSTGGLKGYTF.